This T cell receptor beta chain was retrieved from a study of cytomegalovirus exposure and HLA in healthy donors. In the case of this clone: Antigen specificity is unknown.

This CDR3 contains 17 residues. The germline V gene has CDR1 SEHNR and CDR2 FQNEAQ (reference sequence). V shed 2 bases and J 1 base; nucleotides not matched to a gene: 9. PCR was performed using 60 Vbeta and 13 Jbeta primers. TCRdb's copy holds only in-frame clones and misses some; the assay was immunoSEQ multiplex PCR. The table has about 130,000 clones, roughly 80% seen once. General study points: The authors enumerated some 160 TCR beta chains as linked to cytomegalovirus.

This rearrangement joins TRBV7-9 to TRBJ2-3, with 7 nucleotides matching TRBD1. This TCR came from a boy between 10 and 17 years old in good health and CMV-seronegative. The specimen sequenced was PBMCs. The CDR3 bases are TGTGCCAGCAGCTTACTGGGACAGCGAAGAGGCACAGATACGCAGTATTTT. As protein: CASSLLGQRRGTDTQYF.